This T cell receptor beta chain was retrieved from a study of blood T cell repertoires in COVID-19. Repertoires were generated with immunoSEQ multiplex PCR, while TCRdb's copy carries only in-frame clones and drops some. This sample has hundreds of thousands of clones; approximately 85% occur once, and the top ten carry over 2%. The cohort comprised adults aged about 18 to 100 years residing in approximately 25 US areas. Among Cohort 3 donors, those recovered had two negative PCRs, clearance, or symptom resolution. Sequencing used PBMCs or T cells enriched from blood (not recorded which). The receptor's source is a young man who had recovered from COVID-19.

The CDR3 DNA is TGTGCCAGCAGTCTACTAGGCCGGACGGCGAACACCGGGGAGCTGTTTTTT. Protein: CASSLLGRTANTGELFF. V and J are TRBV2 and TRBJ2-2, with D perhaps TRBD2 (5 bases). The germline V gene encodes CDR1 SNHLY and CDR2 FYNNEI. The CDR3 runs 17 residues. Trimming removed 5 bases from V and 0 bases from J, with 16 bases in between.